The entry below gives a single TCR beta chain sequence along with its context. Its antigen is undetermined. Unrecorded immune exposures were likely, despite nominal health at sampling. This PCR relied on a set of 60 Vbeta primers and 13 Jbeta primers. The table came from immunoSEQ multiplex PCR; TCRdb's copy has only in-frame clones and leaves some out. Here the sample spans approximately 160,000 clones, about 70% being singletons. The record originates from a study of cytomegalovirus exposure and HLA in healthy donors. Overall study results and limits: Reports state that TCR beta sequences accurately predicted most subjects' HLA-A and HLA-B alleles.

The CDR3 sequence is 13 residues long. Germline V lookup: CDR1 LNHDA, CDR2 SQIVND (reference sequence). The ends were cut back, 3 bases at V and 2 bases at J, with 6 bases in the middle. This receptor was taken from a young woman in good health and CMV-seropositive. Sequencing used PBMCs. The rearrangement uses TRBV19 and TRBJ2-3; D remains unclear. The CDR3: CASSIYDTDTQYF. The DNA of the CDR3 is TGTGCCAGTAGTATCTACGACACAGATACGCAGTATTTT.